Detailed here is one TCR beta chain. Clinical history as reported by participants underpinned cohort assignment. All recovered Cohort 3 donors got two negative PCRs, got clearance, or saw symptom resolution. Generated by immunoSEQ multiplex PCR, the TCRdb table keeps only in-frame clones and is missing some. This sample has 200,000 to 300,000 clones; approximately 90% occur once, and the top ten carry roughly 3.7%. This sample was included in a study of blood T cell repertoires in COVID-19. The overall study: The United States, Italy and Spain supplied acute and convalescent COVID-19 samples.

V was shortened by 0 bases and J by 5 bases, with 11 bases between the two germline ends. Germline CDR1 SGDLS, CDR2 YYNGEE. This CDR3 is built from 14 residues. Sequencing input: PBMCs or T cells enriched from blood (not recorded which). The V call is TRBV9, the J call TRBJ2-5; D possibly corresponds to TRBD2 (6 bases). The source is a woman aged 25 to 39 who had recovered from COVID-19. The CDR3 sequence: CASSVAGEGETQYF. In nucleotides, the CDR3 is TGTGCCAGCAGCGTAGCGGGAGAGGGGGAGACCCAGTACTTC.